Listed below are T cell receptor beta chains from one sample, sequenced in a study of identical twins. TCRdb re-derived calls from the 5' RACE reads in MiXCR, one entry per CDR3 protein. Here the sample spans 1.5 million to 2 million distinct CDR3 sequences, under 35% being singletons. Sequences were obtained from cord blood. The receptors here all came from a newborn girl in good health. Each CDR3 is given with its conserved first and last residue. The order of the fields is CDR3 DNA, CDR3 protein, clone size, V gene, J gene, D gene. The D gene is left open where the match is weak. Size is stated for part of the rows, as once, few or many counts, or as a class when the clone is expanded.

DNA: TGTGCCAGCAGTGAATTAGACGCGTCTAGTTCACCCCCCCACTTT; CDR3: CASSELDASSSPPHF; size: NA; V: TRBV25-1; J: TRBJ1-6; D: NA
DNA: TGCAGTGCTGCTCCGACAGGGAACTATGGCTACACCTTC; CDR3: CSAAPTGNYGYTF; size: few; V: TRBV20-1; J: TRBJ1-2; D: TRBD1
DNA: TGTGCCGGACCAACAGGGGCGGACACTGAAGCTTTCTTT; CDR3: CAGPTGADTEAFF; size: NA; V: TRBV12-3/TRBV12-4; J: TRBJ1-1; D: TRBD1
DNA: TGTGCCAGCAGCTTAGTGGTCACGGTGAGGGCTGAAGCTTTCTTT; CDR3: CASSLVVTVRAEAFF; size: NA; V: TRBV7-2; J: TRBJ1-1; D: NA
DNA: TGCAGTGCCGCTGGGACTACCTCATTCTACGAGCAGTACTTC; CDR3: CSAAGTTSFYEQYF; size: NA; V: TRBV20-1; J: TRBJ2-7; D: TRBD2
DNA: TGCAGCCCCGCTAGCTCGACGGTAACTAACTATGGCTACACCTTC; CDR3: CSPASSTVTNYGYTF; size: NA; V: TRBV20-1; J: TRBJ1-2; D: NA
DNA: TGCGCCAGCAACCTAGCGGGACCCAATGAGCAGTTCTTC; CDR3: CASNLAGPNEQFF; size: NA; V: TRBV5-1; J: TRBJ2-1; D: TRBD2
DNA: TGTGCCAGCAGTTCCGCGGGGGGGCGAGTAGATACGCAGTATTTT; CDR3: CASSSAGGRVDTQYF; size: few; V: TRBV5-6; J: TRBJ2-3; D: TRBD2
DNA: TGCAGCGTTAGGAAGGGCGGGTCTGGTCAGTACTTC; CDR3: CSVRKGGSGQYF; size: many; V: TRBV29-1; J: TRBJ2-4; D: NA
DNA: TGCAGTGCCGCGCGGGGGGCAAGCTCCTATAATTCACCCCTCCACTTT; CDR3: CSAARGASSYNSPLHF; size: NA; V: TRBV20-1; J: TRBJ1-6; D: NA
DNA: TGTGCCATCCAGGATGGTGGCACAGATACGCAGTATTTT; CDR3: CAIQDGGTDTQYF; size: many; V: TRBV10-3; J: TRBJ2-3; D: NA
DNA: TGTGCCAGCAGACAACGTACAGGGGCCTACACCTTC; CDR3: CASRQRTGAYTF; size: NA; V: TRBV28; J: TRBJ1-2; D: TRBD1
DNA: TGCAGCGTTGGGTGGCGGTGGCCCTTGAACACTGAAGCTTTCTTT; CDR3: CSVGWRWPLNTEAFF; size: NA; V: TRBV29-1; J: TRBJ1-1; D: NA
DNA: TGTGCCAGCAGCAACAGTCCCTCTAGCACAGATACGCAGTATTTT; CDR3: CASSNSPSSTDTQYF; size: NA; V: TRBV5-6; J: TRBJ2-3; D: NA
DNA: TGCGCCAGCAGCCAAGGACAGATTTTAGCAGATACGCAGTATTTT; CDR3: CASSQGQILADTQYF; size: many; V: TRBV5-1; J: TRBJ2-3; D: NA
DNA: TGCAGCGTTGAAGATCGGTGGTACGAGCAGTACTTC; CDR3: CSVEDRWYEQYF; size: NA; V: TRBV29-1; J: TRBJ2-7; D: NA